The clone carrying this TCR beta chain has a handful of counts. The data were produced by immunoSEQ multiplex PCR, yet TCRdb's version contains in-frame clones alone and is incomplete. The sample has approximately 290,000 clones; roughly 87% are singletons. The sample originates from a study of blood T cell repertoires in COVID-19. This CDR3 spans 20 amino acids. V lost 2 bases, J lost 1 base, and 25 bases lay in between. Germline V lookup: CDR1 SGHKS, CDR2 YYEKEE (reference sequence). Input material: peripheral blood. This TCR came from a man in his late teens or twenties with active or convalescent COVID-19. This chain joins TRBV5-5 and TRBJ1-3, with D perhaps TRBD1 (5 bases). CDR3 protein: CASSLYPFRRGEESGNTIYF. CDR3 nucleotide sequence: TGTGCCAGCAGCTTATATCCCTTTCGAAGAGGGGAGGAATCTGGAAACACCATATATTTT.